This TCR beta chain emerged from a study of T cells in Graves' hyperthyroidism and ophthalmopathy. Study findings and constraints: Most clonotypes expanded in thyroid above 0.001 were likewise present in blood. Ophthalmopathy was separated from stable hyperthyroidism by a 13 V-J model.

Amplification targeted TCR beta CDR3 regions from RNA transcripts. HTBI primers were employed in a first-round RT-PCR of the TCR CDR3. TCRdb ran MiXCR on the multiplex PCR reads and lists one entry per CDR3 protein. In the table there are 600,000 to 650,000 distinct CDR3 sequences, around 20% of which are singletons. This clonotype was counted at least ten times. Antigen unknown. With V trimmed by 0 bases and J by 3 bases, 11 bases remained unmatched. CDR3 length: 17 residues. CDR1 and CDR2 (germline): GTSNPN, SVGIG (reference sequence). Criteria for exclusion of patients were uncontrolled infection, other autoimmune disease, pregnancy or lactation. Source material for PBMCs was about 10 ml fresh peripheral blood.

The sequenced sample consisted of blood. The clonotype originates from a young man with Graves' ophthalmopathy. The rearrangement joins TRBV30 to TRBJ2-3, with TRBD2 identical over 8 bases. The CDR3 loop reads CAWSVSVAGGPTDTQYF. CDR3 DNA sequence: TGTGCCTGGAGTGTCTCTGTGGCGGGAGGACCTACAGATACGCAGTATTTT.